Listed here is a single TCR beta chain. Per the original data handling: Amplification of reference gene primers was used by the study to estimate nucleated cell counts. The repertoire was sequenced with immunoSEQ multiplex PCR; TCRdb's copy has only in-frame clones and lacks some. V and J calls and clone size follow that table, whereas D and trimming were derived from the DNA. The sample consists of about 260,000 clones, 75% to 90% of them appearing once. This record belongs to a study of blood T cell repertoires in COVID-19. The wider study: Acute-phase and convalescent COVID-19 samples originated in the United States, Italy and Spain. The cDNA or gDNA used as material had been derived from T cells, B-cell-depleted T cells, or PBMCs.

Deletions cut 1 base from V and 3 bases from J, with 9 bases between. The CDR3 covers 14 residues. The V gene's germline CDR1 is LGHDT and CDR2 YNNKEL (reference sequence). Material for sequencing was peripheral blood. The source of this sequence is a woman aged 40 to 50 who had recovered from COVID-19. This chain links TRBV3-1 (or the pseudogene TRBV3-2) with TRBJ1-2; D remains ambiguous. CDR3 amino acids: CASSQVGDYYGYTF. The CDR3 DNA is TGTGCCAGCAGCCAAGTAGGAGACTACTATGGCTACACCTTC.